The 31 T cell receptor beta chains presented below share a single source sample, sequenced in a study of T cell responses to AZD1222 COVID-19 vaccine (dated by TCRdb to the early 2020s). The receptor library was made with the immunoSEQ multiplex PCR assay. The table was pulled from immuneACCESS by TCRdb, which kept in-frame rearrangements only. Such tables lose some clones; where checked, under half of the loss comes from unresolved V genes, and the rest has no known cause. The sample profile shows 100,000 to 150,000 clones; about 85% of them were found once. The leading ten clones occupy less than 8% of the sample. The time point label, read with the paper, signifies: baseline before first vaccination. The source material was peripheral blood, sampled on day 0 of AZD1222 vaccination. These TCRs come from an adult in good health.

The chain combines TRBV18 with TRBJ1-6; possibly TRBD1 for D (6 bases). Trimming removed 4 bases at V and 3 bases at J, with 7 bases between. This CDR3 spans 14 amino acids. Germline V lookup: CDR1 KGHSH, CDR2 LQKENI. In DNA, the CDR3 is TGTGCCAGCTCACTACAGGGCTATAATTCACCCCTCCACTTT. This gives the protein CASSLQGYNSPLHF. The full variable domain, its missing parts supplied by reference TRBV18 and TRBJ1-6, is NAGVMQNPRHLVRRRGQEARLRCSPMKGHSHVYWYRQLPEEGLKFMVYLQKENIIDESGMPKERFSAEFPKEGPSILRIQQVVRGDSAAYFCASSLQGYNSPLHFGNGTRLTVT.

The DNA for the CDR3 is TGTGCCAGCAGTTTGGGACAGGGCTACGAGCAGTACTTC. It encodes CASSLGQGYEQYF. This chain connects TRBV12-3 or TRBV12-4 to TRBJ2-7, with TRBD1 matching over 9 bases. This CDR3 is built from 13 residues. V dropped 3 bases and J dropped 3; count of bases not matched to a gene: 0.

This clone qualifies as medium-sized. The chain joins TRBV5-1 to TRBJ2-7; 7 bases fit TRBD1. The CDR3 is 13 residues long. After removal of 6 bases from V and 0 bases from J, the junction contained 3 bases not matched to a gene. Germline V gene data show CDR1 as SGHRS and CDR2 as YFSETQ. The CDR3 coding sequence is TGCGCCAGCACCGGACAGGACTCCTACGAGCAGTACTTC. The encoded protein is CASTGQDSYEQYF.

The rearrangement uses TRBV6-5 and TRBJ1-1, with D possibly TRBD1 on 5 matching bases. Germline V gene sequence: CDR1 MNHEY, CDR2 SVGAGI. V shed 7 bases and J shed 6 bases, with 21 bases lying between them. The CDR3 sequence is 15 residues long. This CDR3 reads CASTTLYAKGPEAFF. The CDR3 region has the DNA TGTGCCAGCACTACCTTGTACGCCAAGGGACCTGAAGCTTTCTTT.

The rearrangement joins TRBV7-8 to TRBJ1-2, with D possibly being TRBD1 (6 bases). The V end was cut by 4 bases, the J end by 8 bases, with 17 bases between. The germline gives CDR1 SGHVS, CDR2 FQNEAQ. The CDR3 length is 14 residues. DNA for the CDR3: TGTGCCAGCAGCTCCCCCTGGGGGGCGGAGGGCTACACCTTC. The encoded protein is CASSSPWGAEGYTF.

This chain connects TRBV5-5 to TRBJ2-7, with D perhaps TRBD1 (6 bases). This CDR3 spans 13 amino acids. In germline, CDR1 is SGHKS, CDR2 YYEKEE (reference sequence). The germline V and J ends were trimmed by 3 bases and 1 base, with 8 bases remaining between them. The CDR3 loop reads CASSSTGSYEQYF. DNA for the CDR3: TGTGCCAGCAGCTCGACAGGTTCCTACGAGCAGTACTTC. The entire variable domain, with the rest obtained from reference TRBV5-5 and TRBJ2-7, is as follows: DAGVTQSPTHLIKTRGQQVTLRCSPISGHKSVSWYQQVLGQGPQFIFQYYEKEERGRGNFPDRFSARQFPNYSSELNVNALLLGDSALYLCASSSTGSYEQYFGPGTRLTVT.

The genes are TRBV19 and TRBJ2-2, with 8 bases that match TRBD1. Germline V gene data show CDR1 as LNHDA and CDR2 as SQIVND (reference sequence). This CDR3 is 16 amino acids long. V was pared by 3 bases and J by 1 base, with 4 bases of the junction left unmatched. CDR3 residues: CASSIIRGQNTGELFF. CDR3 bases: TGTGCCAGTAGTATTATCAGGGGGCAGAACACCGGGGAGCTGTTTTTT. The variable domain in full, with the rest retrieved from reference TRBV19 and TRBJ2-2, is DGGITQSPKYLFRKEGQNVTLSCEQNLNHDAMYWYRQDPGQGLRLIYYSQIVNDFQKGDIAEGYSVSREKKESFPLTVTSAQKNPTAFYLCASSIIRGQNTGELFFGEGSRLTVL.

The J gene is TRBJ1-1, the V gene TRBV12-5, with no clear D. The V gene lost 1 base and the J gene lost 4 bases, with 7 bases spanning the gap. CDR1 is LGHNT, CDR2 FRNRAP, per germline. The CDR3 totals 13 residues. In nucleotides, the CDR3 is TGTGCTAGTGGTTTGGACGGGGTCACTGAAGCTTTCTTT. Residues: CASGLDGVTEAFF.

This chain connects TRBV2 to TRBJ1-5; weak D call: TRBD1 (5 bases). CDR3 size: 14 residues. V lost 7 bases to trimming and J lost 4 bases, with 14 bases between them. Per the germline V gene, CDR1 is SNHLY and CDR2 is FYNNEI. The CDR3, as DNA: TGTGCCAGCACGGAGGGACGGCTTAATCAGCCCCAGCATTTT. It is translated as CASTEGRLNQPQHF.

This chain joins TRBV24-1 and TRBJ2-5, with 10 bases aligning to TRBD1. The germline gives CDR1 KGHDR, CDR2 SFDVKD. After removal of 9 bases from V and 5 bases from J, the junction contained 2 bases not matched to a gene. The CDR3 totals 12 residues. CDR3 region: CATGTGVETQYF. The DNA of the CDR3 is TGTGCCACCGGGACAGGGGTCGAGACCCAGTACTTC.

V gene TRBV4-3 combines with J gene TRBJ2-2; TRBD2 is a possible D gene (6 bases). Germline V lookup: CDR1 LGHNA, CDR2 YSLEER. The V and J ends lost 5 bases and 4 bases respectively, with 11 bases between them. The CDR3 spans 14 residues. The CDR3 reads CASSSLARTGELFF. In nucleotides, the CDR3 is TGCGCCAGCAGCTCCCTAGCGCGCACCGGGGAGCTGTTTTTT.

The V and J genes are TRBV7-2 and TRBJ2-3, with a possible D match to TRBD2 (6 bases). Trimming removed 0 bases at V and 3 bases at J, with 13 bases between. The CDR3 contains 16 residues. In germline, CDR1 is SGHTA, CDR2 FQGNSA. The CDR3 nucleotides are TGTGCCAGCAGCTTAGCGGGGGGTTGGAGGACAGATACGCAGTATTTT. Amino acid sequence: CASSLAGGWRTDTQYF.

This chain links TRBV24-1 with TRBJ2-5, with 8 nucleotides matching TRBD2. The CDR3 extends over 15 amino acids. J gave up 2 bases and V 9 bases, and 10 bases lay outside the gene matches. Germline V CDR1 and CDR2: KGHDR, SFDVKD. The DNA of the CDR3 is TGTGCCACCCAGGCCGGGGGGGCGGGGCAAGAGACCCAGTACTTC. Translating it yields CATQAGGAGQETQYF.

The chain recombines TRBV9 with TRBJ1-1; D unclear. The germline gives CDR1 SGDLS, CDR2 YYNGEE. V shed 3 bases and J shed 5 bases, with 8 bases lying between them. The CDR3 runs to 12 residues. CDR3 sequence (DNA): TGTGCCAGCAGCGCGGACGAGACTGAAGCTTTCTTT. Its translation is CASSADETEAFF. The variable domain in full, with the rest retrieved from reference TRBV9 and TRBJ1-1, is DSGVTQTPKHLITATGQRVTLRCSPRSGDLSVYWYQQSLDQGLQFLIQYYNGEERAKGNILERFSAQQFPDLHSELNLSSLELGDSALYFCASSADETEAFFGQGTRLTVV.

The chain recombines TRBV18 with TRBJ1-5; 7 bases match TRBD1. CDR1 is KGHSH, CDR2 LQKENI, per germline. V lost 3 bases to trimming and J lost 1 base; unmatched junction nucleotides: 3. This CDR3 has 15 amino acids. The CDR3 region has the DNA TGTGCCAGCTCACCCCTGGGACAGAGCAATCAGCCCCAGCATTTT. It is translated as CASSPLGQSNQPQHF.

This clone came up a few times. The chain joins TRBV2 to TRBJ1-2; 9 bases are a match to TRBD1. V was clipped by 10 bases and J by 2 bases; unmatched bases: 2. The length of the CDR3 is 12 residues. The germline V gene encodes CDR1 SNHLY and CDR2 FYNNEI. The CDR3 protein is CAIGQGNYGYTF. DNA for the CDR3: TGTGCCATAGGACAGGGGAACTATGGCTACACCTTC.

This clone was counted once. The chain recombines TRBV28 with TRBJ2-7; D is tentatively TRBD1 or TRBD2 (5 bases each). CDR3 length: 15 amino acids. Germline V gene sequence: CDR1 MDHEN, CDR2 SYDVKM. Between the trimmed V and J ends, which lost 6 bases and 2 bases, there was a span of 17 bases. Written as DNA, the CDR3 is TGTGCCAGCAGATCAACCGGGGCTTATCCCTACGAGCAGTACTTC. Amino acids: CASRSTGAYPYEQYF.

The V call is TRBV28, the J call TRBJ2-7; 14 bases are shared with TRBD2. Germline CDR1 and CDR2: MDHEN and SYDVKM. The CDR3 has 17 amino acids. Trimming at V came to 7 bases and at J to 1 base, leaving 9 bases not matched to a gene. CDR3 coding DNA: TGTGCCAGCAAACTGACTAGCGGGGGGGCGAGTTCCTACGAGCAGTACTTC. Protein sequence: CASKLTSGGASSYEQYF.

The rearrangement links TRBV3-1 (or the pseudogene TRBV3-2) to TRBJ1-4, with 8 bases that match TRBD1. The CDR3 is 19 amino acids. Per the germline V gene, CDR1 is LGHDT and CDR2 is YNNKEL (reference sequence). The J segment lost 7 bases and the V segment lost 0 bases, leaving 16 bases of the junction unmatched. The CDR3 DNA follows: TGTGCCAGCAGCCAAGAAGACGGGACAGGTCGGGGCAGGCGTGAAAAACTGTTTTTT. This sequence encodes CASSQEDGTGRGRREKLFF.

This clone has more than one count but fewer than ten. The genes are TRBV11-2 and TRBJ2-5; unclear D gene. Between the trimmed V and J ends, which lost 5 bases and 2 bases, there was a span of 9 bases. Germline assignment: CDR1 SGHAT and CDR2 FQNNGV. This CDR3 spans 13 amino acids. The CDR3 sequence: CASSLTVQETQYF. Here the CDR3 DNA reads TGTGCCAGCAGCCTGACGGTACAAGAGACCCAGTACTTC.

The chain uses TRBV6-5 and TRBJ2-2; no reliable D call. V lost 4 bases, J lost 1 base, and 1 base lay in between. Germline V gene sequence: CDR1 MNHEY, CDR2 SVGAGI. This CDR3 is built from 12 residues. The CDR3 DNA reads TGTGCCAGCAGTTGGAACACCGGGGAGCTGTTTTTT. Its protein product is CASSWNTGELFF.

The chain joins TRBV12-3 or TRBV12-4 to TRBJ2-1, with D perhaps TRBD1 or TRBD2 (5 bases each). The CDR3 is 13 residues long. The germline V and J ends were trimmed by 6 bases and 6 bases, with 12 bases remaining between them. The CDR3 protein is CASSRSGLNEQFF. CDR3 nucleotides: TGTGCCAGCAGCCGTTCGGGGCTCAATGAGCAGTTCTTC.

The V gene is TRBV2, the J gene TRBJ1-2; D unclear. Looked up from germline, CDR1 is SNHLY and CDR2 is FYNNEI. V lost 5 bases and J 3 bases, leaving 16 bases between the germline ends. The CDR3 totals 15 residues. For the CDR3, the DNA is TGTGCCAGCAGTACCGAAACAAGTTCTGACTATGGCTACACCTTC. It yields the protein CASSTETSSDYGYTF.

This chain connects TRBV7-2 to TRBJ2-7, with TRBD2 matching over 12 bases. J gave up 4 bases and V 6 bases, and 7 bases lay outside the gene matches. CDR1 and CDR2 (germline): SGHTA, FQGNSA. The length of the CDR3 is 15 residues. The CDR3 nucleotides read TGTGCCAGCAGACCACGACTAGCGGGGGCTTACGAGCAGTACTTC. As protein: CASRPRLAGAYEQYF.

The V gene is TRBV7-2, the J gene TRBJ2-7; 7 bases fit TRBD1. The CDR3 totals 14 residues. In germline, CDR1 is SGHTA, CDR2 FQGNSA. J lost 6 bases, V lost 5 bases, and 10 bases had no gene match. This chain's CDR3 is CASSPRQGSREQYF. CDR3 in DNA: TGTGCCAGCAGCCCAAGACAGGGTAGCCGCGAGCAGTACTTC.

A single count supports this clone. The gene calls are TRBV3-1 (or the pseudogene TRBV3-2) and TRBJ1-5, with D possibly being TRBD1 (6 bases). The germline CDR1 and CDR2 sequences are LGHDT and YNNKEL (reference sequence). The V gene lost 5 bases and the J gene lost 6 bases, with 20 bases spanning the gap. The CDR3 length is 16 residues. CDR3 sequence reads: CASSASGTKGGQPQHF. The CDR3 region has the DNA TGTGCCAGCAGCGCAAGTGGGACTAAAGGGGGTCAGCCCCAGCATTTT.

The chain has TRBV28 and TRBJ2-7; 10 bases match TRBD2. The CDR3 loop spans 14 amino acids. V dropped 5 bases and J dropped 5; count of bases not matched to a gene: 6. The germline CDR1 and CDR2 sequences are MDHEN and SYDVKM. Written as DNA, the CDR3 is TGTGCCAGCAGTCTCCTAGCGGGGGTCGACGAGCAGTACTTC. Amino acids: CASSLLAGVDEQYF. Drawing the rest from reference TRBV28 and TRBJ2-7, the complete variable domain is DVKVTQSSRYLVKRTGEKVFLECVQDMDHENMFWYRQDPGLGLRLIYFSYDVKMKEKGDIPEGYSVSREKKERFSLILESASTNQTSMYLCASSLLAGVDEQYFGPGTRLTVT.

This chain links TRBV25-1 with TRBJ1-6; no firm D call. The ends were cut back, 4 bases at V and 16 bases at J, with 11 bases in the middle. The germline V gene encodes CDR1 MGHDK and CDR2 SYGVNS. The CDR3 runs to 11 residues. The CDR3: CASSVGELLHF. The DNA of the CDR3 is TGTGCCAGCAGTGTCGGGGAGTTACTCCACTTT.

The chain carries TRBV6-2 or TRBV6-3 and TRBJ1-1; 7 bases are a match to TRBD1. The CDR3 is 13 amino acids. The V segment lost 6 bases and the J segment 6 bases; nucleotides outside the gene matches: 7. CDR1 is MNHEY and CDR2 is SVGEGT in the germline V gene. DNA for the CDR3: TGTGCCAGCAGCGACAGGGTCTATCCTGAAGCTTTCTTT. It codes for CASSDRVYPEAFF.

For the CDR3, the DNA is TGTGCCACCAGCAGAGATCAAAGAGACCAAGAGACCCAGTACTTC. The encoded protein is CATSRDQRDQETQYF. This chain connects TRBV15 to TRBJ2-5; D is unresolved. This CDR3 spans 15 amino acids. V shed 0 bases and J shed 0 bases, with 8 bases lying between them. Germline V CDR1 and CDR2: LNHNV, YYDKDF (reference sequence).

The chain is built from TRBV18 and TRBJ1-1, with a weak D call TRBD1 (6 bases). V lost 2 bases, J lost 8 bases, and 15 bases lay in between. The CDR3 runs 14 residues. Germline loops: CDR1 KGHSH, CDR2 LQKENI. CDR3 bases: TGTGCCAGCTCACCAGGGCAGAGGGGGACGGAAGCTTTCTTT. This sequence encodes CASSPGQRGTEAFF.